This entry describes one TCR beta chain. Its antigen is currently not known. Qualities for individual bases were not recorded, and no much larger clone is one base off. RNA was extracted using the RNeasy kit, and about 0.5 to 1 microgram was reverse transcribed with random hexamers. The immunoSEQ multiplex PCR assay, which covers 54 Vbeta and 13 Jbeta segments, was used to amplify TCR beta CDR3 regions. Bias from PCR amplification was corrected by using a synthetic template baseline for primer optimization and for computational correction. The authors' analysis ran thus. Reads were annotated to V, D and J genes according to IMGT and were analyzed with immunoSEQ Analyzer, with only productive sequences retained. Clonality was calculated as one minus the Shannon entropy normalized by log2 of the number of productive unique sequences. Public and private clones were assessed among the 100 most prevalent clones of each patient and control. Clones were defined as Susac-specific if absent from the healthy and MS cohorts, from approximately 1,100 published viral clones and from other ImmuneACCESS disease sequences. The public reads were run again by TCRdb, first through fastp at Q25 and then through MiXCR, and only productive beta chains were kept. Each entry merges the rows of one CDR3 protein and shows their most common DNA and genes. The V and J calls here are based on TCRdb, not the publication. This sample is represented by approximately 190,000 distinct CDR3 sequences; approximately 93% of them were singletons. The ten largest account for around 0.1% of the sample.

Looking up the germline V gene yields CDR1 SGHVS and CDR2 FQNEAQ. The CDR3 runs 15 amino acids, cysteine and valine included. Only the CDR3 part of the read is kept: 45 bases, read in frame from the first base. V drops 6 bases and J drops 2 bases, leaving 17 bases in between. This sample was taken from a study of CD8 T cells in Susac syndrome (dated by TCRdb to the late 2010s). Study-wide context: The study used repertoire sequencing to test whether antigen drove CD8+ T cell activation and differentiation in Susac syndrome.

High-throughput TCR beta sequencing profiled peripheral blood CD8+ and CD4+ T cells from healthy donors, Susac syndrome patients and multiple sclerosis patients. Healthy donors were included as age- and sex-matched controls. Bulk CD8+ and CD4+ T cells were purified by magnetic negative isolation, whereas CD8+ TEMRA cells were enriched by FACS. Blood was collected in EDTA tubes and processed within 24 hours, with PBMCs isolated through density gradient centrifugation. PBMCs destined for TCR sequencing were cryopreserved in liquid nitrogen and later thawed in a 37 °C water bath. The sorted or isolated CD4+, CD8+ and CD8+ TEMRA cells had a purity of 90% or higher. What the research found in general, with its limitations: The TCR sequencing and HLA analysis was acknowledged to have included a relatively small number of individuals.

The sequence derives from a human donor in good health. The sample taken for sequencing was CD4+ T cells from PBMCs. The V and J genes are TRBV7-8 and TRBJ2-7; the D segment cannot be called with confidence. The DNA sequence is TGTGCCAGCAGTTTGGAGTCTGGCGGTCCCTACGAGCAGTACGTC. The translation is CASSLESGGPYEQYV.